This is a list of T cell receptor beta chains from one sample in a study of blood T cells in healthy people across ages. TCRdb re-analysed the 5' RACE reads in MiXCR, keeping a single row per CDR3 protein. The data contain nearly 800,000 distinct CDR3 sequences, around three fifths of them singletons. The sample consisted of blood. These receptors came from a man aged 35 to 55 in good health. Both conserved end residues are part of each CDR3. The D gene is left open where the match is weak. Expanded clones get a size class; other rows say once, few or many, or leave the size out.

>.|TRBV20-1|TRBJ1-5|.
TGCAGTGCGGGGGGGTCTCGTCTGGTAGGGAGTCAGCCCCAGCATTTT
CSAGGSRLVGSQPQHF
>TRBD1|TRBV5-1|TRBJ2-7|.
TGCGCCAGCAGGCCGACCCCGGGACAGGGGGCTATCGAGCAGTACTTC
CASRPTPGQGAIEQYF
>.|TRBV11-1|TRBJ1-2|few
TGTGCCAGCAGCCCGGCCGCTGCTAACTATGGCTACACCTTC
CASSPAAANYGYTF
>.|TRBV7-9|TRBJ1-1|.
TGTGCCAGCAGCCCCTCTTTCCGGGGCACTGAAGCTTTCTTT
CASSPSFRGTEAFF
>TRBD1|TRBV4-2|TRBJ1-2|.
TGTGCCAGCAGCCAAGACCCGACAGGGAACTATGGCTACACCTTC
CASSQDPTGNYGYTF
>.|TRBV5-1|TRBJ2-1|few
TGCGCCAGCAGCTTGGCCAGGGATCTCAATGAGCAGTTCTTC
CASSLARDLNEQFF
>TRBD2|TRBV9|TRBJ2-5|few
TGTGCCAGCAGCGTAGATCACGGGAGGGCGGAGACCCAGTACTTC
CASSVDHGRAETQYF
>.|TRBV28|TRBJ2-3|.
TGTGCCAGCAGTCCTCAGCGGAGCTTTAGCACAGATACGCAGTATTTT
CASSPQRSFSTDTQYF
>.|TRBV6-4|TRBJ2-1|.
TGTGCCAGCAGTGACTCGACTAGGTCTACTTATGAGCAGTTCTTC
CASSDSTRSTYEQFF
>.|TRBV29-1|TRBJ1-4|.
TGCAGCGTATCGACAGGTGATGAAAAACTGTTTTTT
CSVSTGDEKLFF
>.|TRBV12-3/TRBV12-4|TRBJ1-2|.
TGTGCCAGCAGTTTGGGACTGGTCTATGGCTACACCTTC
CASSLGLVYGYTF
>TRBD2|TRBV11-1|TRBJ2-3|.
TGTGTCAGCAGCTTAGACGCGGGGGACTCGGTGACATGGGATACGCAGTATTTT
CVSSLDAGDSVTWDTQYF
>.|TRBV18|TRBJ2-2|.
TGTGCCAGCTCTCCGACAGCGAACACCGGGGAGCTGTTTTTT
CASSPTANTGELFF
>.|TRBV7-9|TRBJ2-7|.
TGTGCCAGCAGCCCCGGGTGGGGTGACGAGCAGTACTTC
CASSPGWGDEQYF
>.|TRBV2|TRBJ1-5|few
TGTGCCAGCAGTGAAGGGGATCGTCAGCCCCAGCATTTT
CASSEGDRQPQHF
>.|TRBV20-1|TRBJ2-3|once
TGCAGGAAAGACTCCCCCAGGAGTACGCAGTATTTT
CRKDSPRSTQYF
>.|TRBV20-1|TRBJ2-7|.
TGCAGTGCTAGAGCAGAACGGGGCTACGAGCAGTACTTC
CSARAERGYEQYF
>.|TRBV6-2/TRBV6-3|TRBJ2-7|few
TGTGCCAGCAGTTATGCAGCGTACTACGAGCAGTACTTC
CASSYAAYYEQYF
>TRBD1|TRBV28|TRBJ2-7|.
TGTGCCAGCAGCTGGGGACAGGGGAAATCCTACGAGCAGTACTTC
CASSWGQGKSYEQYF
>.|TRBV5-1|TRBJ2-3|.
TGCGCCAGCAGCTCGAGGGGTGAGTTGTCCCGGTTCGAAGATACGCAGTATTTT
CASSSRGELSRFEDTQYF
>.|TRBV7-7|TRBJ2-3|.
TGTGCCAGCAGCTTAGGGCTTCCGACAGATACGCAGTATTTT
CASSLGLPTDTQYF
>.|TRBV4-3|TRBJ2-5|.
TGCGCCAGCAGCCAAGAACTCGGGTCGTTGCAAGAGACCCAGTACTTC
CASSQELGSLQETQYF
>TRBD1|TRBV3-1|TRBJ2-3|.
TGTGTCAGCAGCAACCGACAGGGGACAGATACGCAGTATTTT
CVSSNRQGTDTQYF
>.|TRBV19|TRBJ2-5|.
TGTGCCAGTAGTCAGGCAAGGGGGGAGACCCAGTACTTC
CASSQARGETQYF
>TRBD2|TRBV5-6|TRBJ2-3|.
TGTGCCAGCAGCTGGGGGGACTATGTTGATACGCAGTATTTT
CASSWGDYVDTQYF
>.|TRBV7-3|TRBJ2-1|.
TGTGCCAGCAGCGCCGCTTCTAGCGAAACCAGCAATGAGCAGTTCTTC
CASSAASSETSNEQFF
>TRBD2|TRBV29-1|TRBJ2-1|few
TGCAGCGTAACAAATAGCGGGTACAATGAGCAGTTCTTC
CSVTNSGYNEQFF
>.|TRBV7-2|TRBJ1-6|.
TGTGCCAGCAGCAGTCCGCTTTCGCCTCGAAGCTCCTATAATTCACCCCTCCACTTT
CASSSPLSPRSSYNSPLHF
>TRBD1|TRBV5-5|TRBJ1-2|many
TGTGCCAGCAGCCTGTTCCTCACCTTGGGACAGCAGAACTATGGCTACACCTTC
CASSLFLTLGQQNYGYTF
>TRBD1|TRBV20-1|TRBJ1-6|.
TGCAGTGCTTCTACCGGGACAGGGGGTTCACCCCTCCACTTT
CSASTGTGGSPLHF
>.|TRBV5-1|TRBJ1-4|.
TGCGCCAGCAGGGGGACACAAGCAACTAATGAAAAACTGTTTTTT
CASRGTQATNEKLFF
>.|TRBV7-2|TRBJ2-5|.
TGTGCCAGCAGCTTACGTTCGGCGGCCGTGGAGACCCAGTACTTC
CASSLRSAAVETQYF
>.|TRBV20-1|TRBJ2-1|.
TGCAGTGCTTCGGATCAGGGGGGGATTTCCAATGAGCAGTTCTTC
CSASDQGGISNEQFF
>TRBD2|TRBV28|TRBJ2-1|.
TGTGCCGGCAGGGGGACTAGCGGGAAGGGGGGTGAGCAGTTCTTC
CAGRGTSGKGGEQFF
>TRBD2|TRBV15|TRBJ2-7|.
TGTGCCACCAGCAGAGAAGCGGGAGAGTTTTACGAGCAGTACTTC
CATSREAGEFYEQYF
>.|TRBV7-2|TRBJ2-3|many
TGTGCCAGCACCCTTAACACAGATACGCAGTATTTT
CASTLNTDTQYF
>.|TRBV28|TRBJ2-7|.
TGTGCCAGCCTGGACAGAAATAACGAGCAGTACTTC
CASLDRNNEQYF
>.|TRBV7-2|TRBJ1-2|few
TGTGCCAGCAGCCCTAGCTCGGTTGGCTACACCTTC
CASSPSSVGYTF
>TRBD1|TRBV10-3|TRBJ2-7|.
TGTGCCATCAGCCTCAAGGGACAGGGGAAACACGAGCAGTACTTC
CAISLKGQGKHEQYF
>TRBD1|TRBV27|TRBJ2-1|.
TGTGCCAGCAGTTTATTCGGAGACAGGGGACGTATATGGGCTAATGAGCAGTTCTTC
CASSLFGDRGRIWANEQFF
>TRBD2|TRBV28|TRBJ2-7|.
TGTGCCAGCAGTTTCCCGGGACTAGGTCGTAACGAGCAGTACTTC
CASSFPGLGRNEQYF
>.|TRBV11-2|TRBJ1-4|many
TGTGCCAGCAGCTCTGGGACGGCAACTAATGAAAAACTGTTTTTT
CASSSGTATNEKLFF
>.|TRBV9|TRBJ1-1|.
TGTGCCAGCAGCGTAGCGGTCCTCATGAACACTGAAGCTTTCTTT
CASSVAVLMNTEAFF
>TRBD2|TRBV3-1|TRBJ2-7|few
TGTGCCAGCAGCCAAGTAAGCGGGAGCAGGACGTACGAGCAGTACTTC
CASSQVSGSRTYEQYF
>TRBD2|TRBV6-2/TRBV6-3|TRBJ2-1|.
TGTGCCAGCAAACCGTCCGGGACTAGCAATCACAATGAGCAGTTCTTC
CASKPSGTSNHNEQFF
>.|TRBV28|TRBJ1-2|.
TGTGCCAGCAGTCTACAGCAAAACTATGGCTACACCTTC
CASSLQQNYGYTF
>.|TRBV2|TRBJ1-5|.
TGTGCCAGGTCGCGCGGCCGCAATCAGCCCCAGCATTTT
CARSRGRNQPQHF
>TRBD1|TRBV5-1|TRBJ1-6|many
TGCGCCAGCAGCTTGGAGGCAGGGGGTTATTCACCCCTCCACTTT
CASSLEAGGYSPLHF
>.|TRBV29-1|TRBJ1-1|once
TGCAGCGTTTCCGGGACCACTGAAGCTTTCTTT
CSVSGTTEAFF
>TRBD2|TRBV29-1|TRBJ2-1|.
TGCAGCGTTGATGCTAGCGGGGTTTACAATGAGCAGTTCTTC
CSVDASGVYNEQFF
>.|TRBV12-3/TRBV12-4|TRBJ1-1|.
TGTGCCAGCAGTCGGGAGACAGTGAACACTGAAGCTTTCTTT
CASSRETVNTEAFF
>.|TRBV29-1|TRBJ1-1|.
TGCAGCGGGGGAGAGGGATCTACTGAAGCTTTCTTT
CSGGEGSTEAFF
>TRBD2|TRBV2|TRBJ2-1|once
TGTGCCAGCAAGCGGGGGCCTACCTACAATGAGCAGTTCTTC
CASKRGPTYNEQFF
>.|TRBV29-1|TRBJ2-5|.
TGCAGCGTTGATGTGGGGGCGGAGACCCAGTACTTC
CSVDVGAETQYF